This paragraph covers one T cell receptor (beta chain) sequence. Its antigen remains unidentified. The record has no base qualities; no much larger clone is one base away. The time point label, read with the paper, signifies: new active TB diagnosis, blood taken before or within 7 days of starting treatment. Active tuberculosis patients were HIV-seronegative South African adults aged 18 years or older with a new diagnosis. Confirmation of active tuberculosis came from positive sputum smear microscopy and/or a positive M. tuberculosis culture. Immunosequencing of unsorted cryopreserved PBMC covered, on average, approximately 100,000 T cells per clinical donor. CDR1 and CDR2 were assigned from the germline V gene as MDHEN and SYDVKM. The V and J ends are trimmed by 6 bases and 5 bases, leaving 11 bases between them. The CDR3 sequence holds 13 residues, the cysteine and phenylalanine included. Only CDR3 DNA remains: 39 bases, in frame from the first base.

This entry comes from a study of T cells in tuberculosis (dated by TCRdb to 2017 to 2018). With regard to the full study: The study combined CD1B tetramers and high-throughput TCR immunosequencing to characterize T cells specific for the mycobacterial lipid antigen glucose monomycolate (GMM). A South African clinical cohort compared IGRA-negative adolescents, IGRA-positive adolescents with latent tuberculosis and adults with active tuberculosis, fewer than 12 per group. PBMC from patients with active tuberculosis were archived either before the start of standard anti-tuberculosis treatment or within 7 days of starting that treatment. Study-wide findings and limitations: Smaller mean NN-distances to GMM-specific TCRs were observed in active tuberculosis TCR-alpha repertoires than in IGRA-negative controls, suggesting clonal expansion of GMM-specific TCRs. Clinical samples were selected based on the availability of cryopreserved specimens, with adults included as active tuberculosis cases and adolescents included as controls. A classifier using the diverse GMM-specific repertoire reached about 90% accuracy (AUROC about 0.9), compared with approximately 70% accuracy using GEM motif frequencies. The smaller NN-distances were partly driven by shorter CDR3-alpha lengths in active tuberculosis patients, and the difference for TCR-beta did not reach statistical significance.

The immunoSEQ multiplex PCR assay was used to generate TCR libraries, with TCR-beta and/or TCR-alpha/delta assays applied to each sample. The Illumina high-throughput platform was used to sequence the amplified TCR libraries. Turning to the authors' computational methods: Clustering and dimensionality reduction relied on pairwise TCRdist distances among GMM-specific receptors from T cells that were either sorted ex vivo or expanded in vitro. Each clinical repertoire was assigned a mean NN-distance score, defined as the average TCRdist to the nearest 10% of tetramer-positive reference sequences. GEM TCR motif frequency was calculated as the fraction of unique TCRs that matched known GEM sequences by V/J usage and CDR3 length. Active tuberculosis was classified by linear discriminant analysis with leave-one-out cross-validation, implemented in scikit-learn. The table was pulled from immuneACCESS by TCRdb, which kept in-frame rearrangements only. Such tables lose some clones; where checked, under half of the loss comes from unresolved V genes, and the rest has no known cause. D and trimming come from the DNA, and the V and J calls and clone size come from that table. Across this sample there are tens of thousands of clones, with 80% to 95% seen only once. About 2.4% of the sample goes to the ten largest clones.

In this chain, TRBV28 is recombined with TRBJ1-5; TRBD1 might be the D gene, on 5 matching bases. The clonotype was recovered from an adult with tuberculosis. The material sequenced was PBMCs, taken at tuberculosis diagnosis. DNA sequence: TGTGCCAGCAGCGTGGGGGGTTATCAGCCCCAGCATTTT. It is translated as CASSVGGYQPQHF.